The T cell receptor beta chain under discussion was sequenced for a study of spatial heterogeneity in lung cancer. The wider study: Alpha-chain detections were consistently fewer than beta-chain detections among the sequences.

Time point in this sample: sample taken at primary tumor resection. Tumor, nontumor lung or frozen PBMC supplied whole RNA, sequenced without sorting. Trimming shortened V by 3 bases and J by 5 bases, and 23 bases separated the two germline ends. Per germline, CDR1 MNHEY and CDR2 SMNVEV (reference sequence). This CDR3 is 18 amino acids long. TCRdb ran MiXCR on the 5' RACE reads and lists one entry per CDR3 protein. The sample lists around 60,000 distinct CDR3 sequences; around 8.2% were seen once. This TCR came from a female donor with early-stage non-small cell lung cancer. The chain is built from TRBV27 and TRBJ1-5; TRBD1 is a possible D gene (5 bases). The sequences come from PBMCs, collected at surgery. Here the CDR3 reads CASSFIGVSGIVDQPQHF. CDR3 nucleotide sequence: TGTGCCAGCAGTTTTATAGGGGTCTCGGGGATTGTGGATCAGCCCCAGCATTTT.